The following is a T cell receptor beta chain sequence with its context. This clone came up a few times. Its antigen remains undetermined. No clone much larger than this one lies a single base away; base qualities are absent. This record comes from a study of T cell responses to AZD1222 COVID-19 vaccine (dated by TCRdb to the early 2020s). About the investigation overall: A total of under 250 trial participants underwent TCR sequencing, of whom about 210 had received two doses of AZD1222 and some 25 had received two doses of the MenACWY control vaccine. Trial participants were enrolled by age into subgroups of 18-55, 56-69 and 70-plus years, and roughly 160, 29 and 62 TCR-sequenced participants, respectively, were included in these subgroups.

Beyond this particular receptor, the publication reports: The vaccine-associated CD4 TCRs covered the entire spike protein, and the dominant responses fell in regions 160-218 and 743-854. Participants were mostly white British, with more females than males. The authors suggested clonal diversity may have been underestimated. Nearly half of unique spike-specific TCRs reportedly recognized epitopes outside regions mutated in the B.1.351 and B.1.1.7 variants. In the small 56-69-year group, the increase in depth fell short of significance, most likely because of low power. Because no day 14 peak-response samples were available, repertoires were characterized only after the peak T cell response. Spike-specific TCR breadth and depth rose significantly after two AZD1222 doses compared with day 0 and with MenACWY recipients. Conclusions about previously exposed vaccinees are limited because only six or seven AZD1222 recipients were SARS-CoV-2 seropositive at baseline.

Trimming at the junction amounts to 3 bases on V and 1 base on J, and the germline ends lie 12 bases apart. CDR1 KGHDR and CDR2 SFDVKD were looked up in the germline V gene. From the cysteine up to the phenylalanine, the CDR3 has a length of 16 residues. Kept here is only the CDR3 DNA, which spans 48 bases and is read in frame from base 1. The CDR3 regions of human TCRbeta chains were subjected to immunosequencing. Under the source paper's analysis protocol: TCRs in the repertoires were compared against a reference library of SARS-CoV-2-specific TCRs that had been generated with the MIRA antigen-specificity platform. Breadth was defined as the fraction of unique TCRs that were SARS-CoV-2-associated. Depth was defined as the fraction of total T cells that were SARS-CoV-2-associated. Using the MIRA data, each spike-specific TCR was assigned both to the spike region to which the TCR was reactive and to a CD4 or CD8 class. Log10-transformed breadth and depth values were compared by one-way ANOVA with Sidak's multiple comparisons tests. The clones in this table, taken by TCRdb from immuneACCESS, are in-frame only. Not every clone is retained; where verified, under half of the shortfall comes from an unresolved V gene, and the cause of the rest is unknown. V, J and clone size are taken as reported in that table, and D and trimming were inferred from the DNA itself. This sample holds some 120,000 clones; roughly 91% were observed only once. About 4.5% of the sample is taken by the ten largest.

The time point tag for this specimen amounts to: baseline before first vaccination. This specimen's treatment or condition label, interpreted: meningococcal conjugate vaccine given as trial control. Vaccinee samples came from UK trials COV001 and COV002, including a single-blind randomized controlled phase 2/3 trial of AZD1222 (ChAdOx1 nCoV-19) in healthy adults. Trial participant PBMC samples were collected at day 0 and day 28 after the second dose for TCRbeta chain sequencing. The chain was built from TRBV24-1 and TRBJ1-5; the D gene lacks a confident call. This clonotype was sampled from an adult in good health. This specimen consisted of peripheral blood, obtained on day 0 of MenACWY control vaccination. The nucleotide sequence reads TGTGCCACCAGTGATGCGTCAAGGTTGAGCAATCAGCCCCAGCATTTT. This is translated as CATSDASRLSNQPQHF.